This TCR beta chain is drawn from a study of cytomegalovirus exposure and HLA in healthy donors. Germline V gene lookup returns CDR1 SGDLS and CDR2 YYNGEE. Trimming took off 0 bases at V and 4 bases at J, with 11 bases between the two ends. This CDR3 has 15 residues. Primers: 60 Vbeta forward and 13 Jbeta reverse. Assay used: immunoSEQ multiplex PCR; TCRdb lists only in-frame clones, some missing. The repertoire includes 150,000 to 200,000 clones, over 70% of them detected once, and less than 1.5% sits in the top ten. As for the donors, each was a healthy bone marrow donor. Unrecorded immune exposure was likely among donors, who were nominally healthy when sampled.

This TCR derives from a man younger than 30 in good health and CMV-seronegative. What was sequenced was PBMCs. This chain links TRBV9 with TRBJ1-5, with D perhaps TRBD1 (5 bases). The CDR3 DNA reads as TGTGCCAGCAGCGTAGGCGGCCCAGGGAATCAGCCCCAGCATTTT. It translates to CASSVGGPGNQPQHF.